The T cell receptor (beta chain) described here comes from a study of cytomegalovirus exposure and HLA in healthy donors. Overall study: Of some 400 genotyped donors, 80% to 85% grouped in the Caucasian-associated ancestry cluster. Points from the study as a whole: Later analysis identified 16,000 or so TCR beta sequences associated with HLA alleles, using a false discovery rate threshold of 0.05.

This CDR3 is built from 14 residues. CDR1 is MNHNS and CDR2 is SASEGT in the germline V gene. V was shortened by 5 bases and J by 7 bases, with 17 bases between the two germline ends. PCR amplification relied on 60 Vbeta primers (plus 13 Jbeta primers). Original data processing: Later, an analysis found tens of millions of unique TCR beta chains, and about 10 million of these were shared. Only in-frame clones appear in the TCRdb table, and some are missing; sequencing was by immunoSEQ multiplex PCR. That table furnishes V, J and clone size, whereas the DNA furnished D and trimming. The table lists some 130,000 clones, approximately 80% of them singletons. Turning to this clone: Antigen specificity is unknown.

Material for sequencing was PBMCs. The chain links TRBV6-1 to TRBJ2-5; TRBD1 is a possible D gene (6 bases). This TCR derives from a female donor in good health and CMV-seropositive. The DNA of the CDR3 is TGTGCCAGCAGTCACGGGACACCTGATGGGACCCAGTACTTC. This gives the protein CASSHGTPDGTQYF.